The source of this T cell receptor (beta chain) is a study of blood T cell repertoires in COVID-19. Study details: Sites across the United States, Italy and Spain contributed samples from acute and convalescent COVID-19. From T cells, B-cell-depleted T cells, or PBMCs came the material, which was cDNA or gDNA.

With 8 bases clipped from V and 2 bases from J, the junction kept 11 bases outside the gene matches. From germline, CDR1 is MNHEY and CDR2 SMNVEV (reference sequence). The CDR3 has 15 amino acids. As originally analysed: Reference gene primer amplification gave nucleated cell count estimates. TCRdb's table, derived via immunoSEQ multiplex PCR, lists solely in-frame clones and lacks some. D and trimming come from the DNA, and the V and J calls and clone size come from that table. This sample has approximately 450,000 clones, with roughly 90% found just once. The sequence was obtained from a woman in her twenties or thirties with acute or convalescent COVID-19. The sample taken for sequencing was peripheral blood. V and J are TRBV27 and TRBJ2-7; 8 positions match TRBD1. Here the CDR3 DNA reads TGTGCCAGCGCCTGGGCAGGGGGCGAAACCTACGAGCAGTACTTC. Translating it yields CASAWAGGETYEQYF.